This T cell receptor (beta chain) was captured by sequencing in a study of T cell clonality in common variable immunodeficiency. This clone was seen a few times. What it binds is not known. The DNA ends 3 residues before the CDR3 does, and the rest of the CDR3 is filled in from the germline J gene. Heparinized whole blood, roughly 4.5 to 9 ml, came from each donor. Study-wide results and limits: Compared with healthy controls, CVID subjects showed increased TCRbeta clonality, mostly in about a third. In common variable immunodeficiency, TCR beta chains reportedly carried fewer deletions and N-nucleotide insertions. Authors noted CVID clonality's cause needs subpopulation repertoire sequencing.

Here immunoSEQ multiplex PCR was the method, and the copy in TCRdb shows in-frame clones only, minus some. This record lists over 15,000 clones, none seen once only, and the top ten clones contain about 14%. This CDR3 comprises 19 residues. Germline lookup yields CDR1 MNHNS and CDR2 SASEGT. V was shortened by 0 bases and J by 0 bases, with 18 bases between the two germline ends. This chain links TRBV6-1 with TRBJ2-4, with a possible D match to TRBD2 (5 bases). Input material: peripheral blood mononuclear cells. The receptor was derived from a human donor with common variable immunodeficiency. The chain's CDR3 is CASSEAKNNVGLAKNIQYF. The DNA read from the CDR3 is TGTGCCAGCAGTGAAGCCAAGAACAATGTCGGACTAGCCAAAAACATT.